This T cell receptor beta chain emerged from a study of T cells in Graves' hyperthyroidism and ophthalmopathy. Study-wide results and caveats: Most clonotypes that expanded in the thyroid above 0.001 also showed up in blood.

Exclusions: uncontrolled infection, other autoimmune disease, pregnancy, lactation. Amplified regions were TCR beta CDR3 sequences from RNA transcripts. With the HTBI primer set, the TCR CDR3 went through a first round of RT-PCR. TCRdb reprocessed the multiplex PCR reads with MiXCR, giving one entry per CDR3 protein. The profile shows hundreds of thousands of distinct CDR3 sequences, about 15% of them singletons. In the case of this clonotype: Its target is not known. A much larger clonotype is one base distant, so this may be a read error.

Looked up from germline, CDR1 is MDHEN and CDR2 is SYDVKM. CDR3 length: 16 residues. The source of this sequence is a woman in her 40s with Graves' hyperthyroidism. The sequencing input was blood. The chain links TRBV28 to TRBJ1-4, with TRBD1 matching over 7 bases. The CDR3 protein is CASSWGGQLNNEELFF. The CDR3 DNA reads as TGTGCCAGCAGCTGGGGGGGACAGCTCAACAATGAAGAACTGTTTTTT.